The following is a TCR beta chain sequence with its context. Its antigen is not known. TCRdb processed the reads anew with MiXCR; each CDR3 protein has one entry. The data contain hundreds of thousands of distinct CDR3 sequences, approximately 25% of them singletons. The CDR3 spans 13 residues. Germline CDR1 is MNHEY and CDR2 is SVGEGT. Trimming left V 6 bases short and J 2 bases short, with 10 bases between. The source of the sample is a study of T cell repertoires in cytomegalovirus infection. The study's findings and limits: HLA-C-restricted CMV-specific TCR beta clonotypes were dominant in the ex vivo response.

This clonotype was sampled from a human donor in good health (CMV status not recorded). Some clones in this sample may be carry-over from other donors' samples. The sample comprised CD8+ T cells from PBMCs. The chain uses TRBV6-2 or TRBV6-3 and TRBJ2-5, with D tentatively TRBD1 (5 bases). The CDR3 spells CASSRQIQETQYF. For the CDR3, the DNA is TGTGCCAGCAGCAGACAGATTCAAGAGACCCAGTACTTC.